This T cell receptor beta chain appears in the sequencing data of a study of cytomegalovirus exposure and HLA in healthy donors. The sample holds a few counts of this clone. Its antigen is not known. Germline values: CDR1 SQVTM, CDR2 ANQGSEA. Trimming pared 7 bases from V and 8 bases from J, leaving 18 bases between. The CDR3 is made up of 13 amino acids. Whole-study findings and limits: Analysis was carried out at a later point, and it linked a missense DCLRE1C variant to TCR beta V- and J-gene trimming.

Primers included in the PCR were 60 Vbeta and 13 Jbeta primers. The assay was immunoSEQ multiplex PCR, and TCRdb's table has in-frame clones only and misses some. The sample carries about 83,000 clones, 78% recorded once. The chain uses TRBV29-1 and TRBJ2-1; weak D call: TRBD2 (5 bases). The sequenced sample consisted of PBMCs. The clonotype originates from a man aged 18 to 29 in good health and CMV-seropositive. CDR3 sequence (DNA): TGCAGCGCGTCGGGGAGTATGTGGTATGAGCAGTTCTTC. As protein: CSASGSMWYEQFF.